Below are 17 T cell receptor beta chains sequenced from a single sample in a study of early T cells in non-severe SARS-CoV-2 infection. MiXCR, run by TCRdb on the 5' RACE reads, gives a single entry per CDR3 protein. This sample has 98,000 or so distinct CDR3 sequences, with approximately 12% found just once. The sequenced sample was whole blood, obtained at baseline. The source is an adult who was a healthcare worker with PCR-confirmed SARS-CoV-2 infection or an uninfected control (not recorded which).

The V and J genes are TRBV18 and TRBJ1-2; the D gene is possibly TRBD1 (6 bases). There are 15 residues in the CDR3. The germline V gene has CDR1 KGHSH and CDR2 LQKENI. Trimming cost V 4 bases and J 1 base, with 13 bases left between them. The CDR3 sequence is CASSRGQNNNYGYTF. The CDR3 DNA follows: TGTGCCAGCTCACGAGGACAGAATAATAACTATGGCTACACCTTC.

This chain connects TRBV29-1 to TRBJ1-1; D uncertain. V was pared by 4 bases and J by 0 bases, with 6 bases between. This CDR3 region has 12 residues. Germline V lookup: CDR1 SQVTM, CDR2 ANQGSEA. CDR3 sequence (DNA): TGCAGCGTTGTTGAAGTGAACACTGAAGCTTTCTTT. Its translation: CSVVEVNTEAFF.

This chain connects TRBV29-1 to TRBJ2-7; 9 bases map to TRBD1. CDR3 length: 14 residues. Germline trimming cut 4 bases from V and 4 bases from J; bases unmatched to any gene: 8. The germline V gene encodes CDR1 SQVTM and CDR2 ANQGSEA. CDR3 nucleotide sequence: TGCAGCGTTGTCTCCTCGGGACAGGGATACGAGCAGTACTTC. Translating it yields CSVVSSGQGYEQYF.

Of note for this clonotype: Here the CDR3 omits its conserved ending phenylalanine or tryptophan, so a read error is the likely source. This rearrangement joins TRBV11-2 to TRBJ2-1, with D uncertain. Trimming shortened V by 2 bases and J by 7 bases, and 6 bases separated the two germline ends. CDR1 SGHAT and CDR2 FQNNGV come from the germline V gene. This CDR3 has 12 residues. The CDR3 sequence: CASSLISNEQFL. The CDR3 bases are TGTGCCAGCAGCTTAATAAGTAATGAGCAGTTCTTA.

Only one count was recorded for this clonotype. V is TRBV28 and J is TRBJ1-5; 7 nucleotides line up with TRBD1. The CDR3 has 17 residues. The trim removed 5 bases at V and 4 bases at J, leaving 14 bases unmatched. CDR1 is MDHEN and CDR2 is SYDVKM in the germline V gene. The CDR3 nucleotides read TGTGCCAGCAGTCAACAGGGGTCACACCGATTAAATCAGCCCCAGCATTTT. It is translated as CASSQQGSHRLNQPQHF.

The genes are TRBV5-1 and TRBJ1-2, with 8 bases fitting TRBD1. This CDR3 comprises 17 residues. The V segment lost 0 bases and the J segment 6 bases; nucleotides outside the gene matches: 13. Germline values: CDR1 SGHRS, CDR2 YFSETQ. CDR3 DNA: TGCGCCAGCAGCTTGGGCCAGCAGGGGGCGAGTTTGGATGGCTACACCTTC. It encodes CASSLGQQGASLDGYTF.

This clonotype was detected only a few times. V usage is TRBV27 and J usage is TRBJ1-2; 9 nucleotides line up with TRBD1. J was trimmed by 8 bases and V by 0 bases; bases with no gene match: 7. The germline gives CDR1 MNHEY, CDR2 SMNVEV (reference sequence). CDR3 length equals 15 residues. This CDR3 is CASSLSWTGETGYTF. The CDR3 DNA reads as TGTGCCAGCAGTTTATCCTGGACAGGGGAGACCGGCTACACCTTC.

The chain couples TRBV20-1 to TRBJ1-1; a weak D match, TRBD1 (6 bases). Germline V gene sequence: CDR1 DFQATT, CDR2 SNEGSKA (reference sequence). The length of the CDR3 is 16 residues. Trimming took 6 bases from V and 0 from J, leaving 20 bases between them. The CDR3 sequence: CSAGEPTGLMNTEAFF. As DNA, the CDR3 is TGCAGTGCCGGTGAACCGACAGGCCTGATGAACACTGAAGCTTTCTTT.

CDR3 DNA: TGTGCCAGCAGAGGACAGGGACACACCGGGGAGCTGTTTTTT. Translation gives CASRGQGHTGELFF. This chain connects TRBV6-1 to TRBJ2-2, with 8 bases matching TRBD1. V shed 6 bases and J 3 bases; nucleotides not matched to a gene: 3. The CDR3 spans 14 residues. The germline V gene has CDR1 MNHNS and CDR2 SASEGT.

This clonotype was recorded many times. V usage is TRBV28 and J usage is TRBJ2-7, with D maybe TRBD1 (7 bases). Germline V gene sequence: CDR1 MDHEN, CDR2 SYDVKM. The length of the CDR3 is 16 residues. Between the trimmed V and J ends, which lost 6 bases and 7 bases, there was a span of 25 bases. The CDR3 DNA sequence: TGTGCCAGCAGCGCCCTCCCAGGGGGGATCCTCGGGGAGCAGTACTTC. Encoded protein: CASSALPGGILGEQYF.

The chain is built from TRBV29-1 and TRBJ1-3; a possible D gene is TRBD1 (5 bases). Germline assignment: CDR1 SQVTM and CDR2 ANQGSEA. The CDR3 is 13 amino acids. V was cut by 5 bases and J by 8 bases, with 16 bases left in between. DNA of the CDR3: TGCAGCGTTCGGGGAGGAGGGGAGGACACCATATATTTT. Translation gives CSVRGGGEDTIYF.

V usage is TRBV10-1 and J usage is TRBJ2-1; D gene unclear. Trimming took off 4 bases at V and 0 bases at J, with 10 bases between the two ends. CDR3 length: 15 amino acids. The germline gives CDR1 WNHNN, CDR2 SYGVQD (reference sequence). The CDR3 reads CASSANPSSYNEQFF. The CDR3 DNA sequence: TGCGCCAGCAGTGCAAACCCGAGCTCCTACAATGAGCAGTTCTTC.

The DNA of the CDR3 is TGTGCCAGCAGCTTGGCATTTGGAAATGAGCAGTTCTTC. The encoded protein is CASSLAFGNEQFF. The rearrangement uses TRBV5-6 and TRBJ2-1, with D unclear. V lost 0 bases and J 7 bases, leaving 8 bases between the germline ends. Germline V CDR1 and CDR2: SGHDT, YYEEEE. The CDR3 has 13 amino acids.

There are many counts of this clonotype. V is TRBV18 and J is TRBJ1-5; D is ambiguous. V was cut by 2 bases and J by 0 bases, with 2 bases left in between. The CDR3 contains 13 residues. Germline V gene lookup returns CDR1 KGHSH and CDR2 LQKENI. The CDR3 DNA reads TGTGCCAGCTCACCAAATAGCAATCAGCCCCAGCATTTT. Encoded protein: CASSPNSNQPQHF.

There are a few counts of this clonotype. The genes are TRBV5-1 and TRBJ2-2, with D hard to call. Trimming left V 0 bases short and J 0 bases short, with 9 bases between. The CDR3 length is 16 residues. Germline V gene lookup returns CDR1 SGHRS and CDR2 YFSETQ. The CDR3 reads CASSLAGAPNTGELFF. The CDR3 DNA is TGCGCCAGCAGCTTGGCAGGAGCCCCGAACACCGGGGAGCTGTTTTTT.

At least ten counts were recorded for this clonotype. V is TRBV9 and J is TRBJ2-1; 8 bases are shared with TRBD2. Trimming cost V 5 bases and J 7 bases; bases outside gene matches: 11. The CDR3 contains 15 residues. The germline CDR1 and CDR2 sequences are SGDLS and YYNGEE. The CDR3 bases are TGTGCCAGCAGTCTAGCCGGGACTAGTATGAATGAGCAGTTCTTC. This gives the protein CASSLAGTSMNEQFF.

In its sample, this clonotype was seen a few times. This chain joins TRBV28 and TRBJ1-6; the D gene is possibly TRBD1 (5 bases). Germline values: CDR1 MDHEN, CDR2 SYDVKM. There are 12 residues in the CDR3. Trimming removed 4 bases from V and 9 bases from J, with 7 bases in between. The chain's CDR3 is CASSSQGSPLHF. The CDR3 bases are TGTGCCAGCAGTTCGCAGGGTTCACCCCTCCACTTT.